Each of the 27 T cell receptor beta chains below was sequenced from the same sample in a study of T cell changes during pregnancy in multiple sclerosis (dated by TCRdb to the late 2010s). Library prep was done by the immunoSEQ multiplex PCR assay. TCRdb holds this immuneACCESS table with in-frame rearrangements only. Some clones are missing; in checked studies, unresolved V genes explain under half, and the rest has no known cause. Present in this sample are some 71,000 clones, 90% to 95% of which were seen just once. The ten biggest clones cover 0.29% of the sample. Specimen: CD4+ T cells from peripheral blood mononuclear cells, collected in the third trimester of pregnancy. The source of these receptors is a female donor in good health, enrolled as a control in a pregnancy study.

The chain joins TRBV11-3 to TRBJ1-1; no clear D. The CDR3 has 12 residues. Trimming stripped 5 bases from V and 4 bases from J, with 8 bases between. Germline assignment: CDR1 SGHNT and CDR2 YENEEA. CDR3 sequence reads: CASSDAGTEAFF. The CDR3 DNA reads as TGTGCCAGCAGCGACGCGGGCACTGAAGCTTTCTTT.

The rearrangement links TRBV6-5 to TRBJ1-1; D unresolved. V was cut by 10 bases and J by 5 bases, with 11 bases left in between. Germline CDR1 MNHEY, CDR2 SVGAGI. This CDR3 contains 11 residues. The CDR3, as DNA: TGTGCCACCAAACGGGGAACTGAAGCTTTCTTT. It yields the protein CATKRGTEAFF.

V usage is TRBV6-1 and J usage is TRBJ1-5, with TRBD1 identical over 7 bases. This CDR3 has 15 amino acids. The germline V gene has CDR1 MNHNS and CDR2 SASEGT. V was clipped by 8 bases and J by 2 bases; unmatched bases: 9. The CDR3 spells CASRLQGGGNQPQHF. For the CDR3, the DNA is TGTGCCAGCCGACTCCAGGGGGGAGGCAATCAGCCCCAGCATTTT.

The rearrangement joins TRBV21-1 to TRBJ2-4; the D call of TRBD2 is as the table states it, not checked on the DNA. TRBV21-1 is a documented pseudogene. This CDR3 comprises 17 residues. Written as DNA, the CDR3 is TGTGCCAGCAGCGAACGACAGCCCCGGGGGGCCAAAAACATTCAGTACTTC. Translating gives CASSERQPRGAKNIQYF.

This sequence joins TRBV19 and TRBJ2-2, with 8 nucleotides matching TRBD1. The CDR3 extends over 14 amino acids. V trimming: 10 bases; J trimming: 0 bases; junction bases outside the gene matches: 4. Looked up from germline, CDR1 is LNHDA and CDR2 is SQIVND (reference sequence). The CDR3: CAIGDRTNTGELFF. CDR3 in DNA: TGTGCCATAGGGGACAGGACGAACACCGGGGAGCTGTTTTTT.

The CDR3 nucleotides read TGTGCCAGCAGTGCTCGGGGACAGACCTACGAGCAGTACTTC. This sequence encodes CASSARGQTYEQYF. The chain uses TRBV2 and TRBJ2-7; TRBD1 matches at 7 bases. Per germline, CDR1 SNHLY and CDR2 FYNNEI. After removal of 4 bases from V and 2 bases from J, the junction contained 5 bases not matched to a gene. The CDR3 consists of 14 residues.

The CDR3 sequence is CAWSSLGGGVNQPQHF. In DNA, the CDR3 is TGTGCCTGGAGTTCCCTAGGAGGGGGCGTCAATCAGCCCCAGCATTTT. V usage is TRBV30 and J usage is TRBJ1-5, with TRBD1 identical over 7 bases. From germline, CDR1 is GTSNPN and CDR2 SVGIG (reference sequence). CDR3 length: 16 amino acids. The V gene end was trimmed by 2 bases and the J gene end by 3 bases; junction bases not matched to a gene: 10.

The genes are TRBV5-1 and TRBJ1-1; TRBD1 aligns across 10 bases. Germline V CDR1 and CDR2: SGHRS, YFSETQ. V trimming: 6 bases; J trimming: 7 bases; junction bases outside the gene matches: 6. The CDR3 spans 13 residues. CDR3 sequence: CASKGQGLGEAFF. The CDR3 DNA is TGCGCCAGCAAGGGACAGGGGTTGGGTGAAGCTTTCTTT.

The chain employs TRBV9 and TRBJ2-2, with D possibly being TRBD2 (6 bases). The V end lost 4 bases, the J end lost 1 base, and 11 bases lay between the germline ends. Germline-derived CDR1 and CDR2 are SGDLS and YYNGEE. This CDR3 is 15 amino acids long. The CDR3 bases are TGTGCCAGCAGCTCCGGAGCGGGGAACACCGGGGAGCTGTTTTTT. It codes for CASSSGAGNTGELFF. Full variable domain (rest looked up from reference TRBV9 and TRBJ2-2): DSGVTQTPKHLITATGQRVTLRCSPRSGDLSVYWYQQSLDQGLQFLIQYYNGEERAKGNILERFSAQQFPDLHSELNLSSLELGDSALYFCASSSGAGNTGELFFGEGSRLTVL.

The J gene is TRBJ2-5, the V gene TRBV6-5, with D tentatively TRBD1 (5 bases). With 6 bases removed from V and 4 bases from J, the gap between germline ends came to 15 bases. CDR1 and CDR2 (germline): MNHEY, SVGAGI. This CDR3 is 14 amino acids long. In DNA, the CDR3 is TGTGCCAGCAGATCCTCTTGGGGCGGAGAGACCCAGTACTTC. Protein sequence: CASRSSWGGETQYF.

In its sample, this clone was seen once. The V gene is TRBV12-5, the J gene TRBJ1-2, with D hard to call. The CDR3 totals 14 residues. The V gene's germline CDR1 is LGHNT and CDR2 FRNRAP. V lost 5 bases and J lost 2, with 12 bases in between. DNA for the CDR3: TGTGCTAGTGGTCTAAGCAGGATCAACTATGGCTACACCTTC. This gives the protein CASGLSRINYGYTF. Full variable domain (missing parts from reference TRBV12-5 and TRBJ1-2): DARVTQTPRHKVTEMGQEVTMRCQPILGHNTVFWYRQTMMQGLELLAYFRNRAPLDDSGMPKDRFSAEMPDATLATLKIQPSEPRDSAVYFCASGLSRINYGYTFGSGTRLTVV.

The chain is built from TRBV18 and TRBJ2-1; tentatively, D is TRBD2 (6 bases). V dropped 3 bases and J dropped 5 bases, with 14 bases sitting between them. The germline V gene has CDR1 KGHSH and CDR2 LQKENI. This CDR3 has 15 amino acids. The CDR3 nucleotides are TGTGCCAGCTCACCGGTGGCGGGGTCAAACAATGAGCAGTTCTTC. It codes for CASSPVAGSNNEQFF.

The gene calls are TRBV19 and TRBJ2-3; D unresolved. Germline CDR1 and CDR2: LNHDA and SQIVND (reference sequence). Trimming stripped 6 bases from V and 2 bases from J, with 12 bases between. This CDR3 has 14 residues. The CDR3 sequence: CASSLGRFTDTQYF. In DNA form, the CDR3 reads TGTGCCAGTAGCCTGGGCAGGTTCACAGATACGCAGTATTTT.

The chain joins TRBV7-2 to TRBJ1-1; D not resolved. This CDR3 spans 14 amino acids. Trimming removed 2 bases from V and 1 base from J, with 8 bases in between. CDR1 is SGHTA and CDR2 is FQGNSA in the germline V gene. In DNA, the CDR3 is TGTGCCAGCAGCTTAATGGGCAGGAACACTGAAGCTTTCTTT. Its protein product is CASSLMGRNTEAFF.

This sequence joins TRBV19 and TRBJ1-1; 7 nucleotides match TRBD1. Trimming cost V 7 bases and J 5 bases; bases outside gene matches: 7. The germline CDR1 and CDR2 sequences are LNHDA and SQIVND (reference sequence). The CDR3 length is 13 residues. The CDR3 region has the DNA TGTGCCAGTACCGACAGGGTTGGGACTGAAGCTTTCTTT. It translates to CASTDRVGTEAFF.

V is TRBV7-2 and J is TRBJ1-1; tentatively, D is TRBD1 (5 bases). CDR1 and CDR2 from the germline V gene are SGHTA and FQGNSA. V gave up 5 bases and J gave up 0 bases, with 13 bases separating them. The CDR3 covers 15 residues. This CDR3 reads CASSQNRQMNTEAFF. Written as DNA, the CDR3 is TGTGCCAGCAGCCAAAACAGGCAGATGAACACTGAAGCTTTCTTT.

The CDR3 DNA reads as TGTGCCAGTAGTATTAACGCACTCCCCAATCAGCCCCAGCATTTT. This sequence encodes CASSINALPNQPQHF. The chain combines TRBV19 with TRBJ1-5; D is unresolved. CDR3 length: 15 amino acids. The V end lost 3 bases, the J end lost 3 bases, and 12 bases lay between the germline ends. In germline, CDR1 is LNHDA, CDR2 SQIVND (reference sequence).

This chain links TRBV7-3 with TRBJ1-2; D is ambiguous. The CDR3 length is 15 residues. Trimming took 0 bases from V and 6 from J, leaving 14 bases between them. Per germline, CDR1 SGHTA and CDR2 FQGTGA. This CDR3 reads CASSLTGRPTDGYTF. The CDR3 DNA reads as TGTGCCAGCAGCTTAACGGGCAGACCAACCGATGGCTACACCTTC.

This chain connects TRBV2 to TRBJ1-2, with 10 bases fitting TRBD1. The ends lost 4 bases at V and 6 bases at J; junction bases unmatched: 8. Germline CDR1 and CDR2: SNHLY and FYNNEI. The CDR3 spans 15 residues. The CDR3 nucleotides are TGTGCCAGCAGTGTGGGGGACAGGGGAGTCGATGGCTACACCTTC. Protein: CASSVGDRGVDGYTF.

Concerning this clone itself: Additional DNA sequences in this sample encode the identical CDR3. The chain uses TRBV5-1 and TRBJ2-5, with 10 bases that match TRBD1. With 4 bases clipped from V and 2 bases from J, the junction kept 2 bases outside the gene matches. This CDR3 has 14 residues. CDR1 is SGHRS, CDR2 YFSETQ, per germline. In nucleotides, the CDR3 is TGCGCCAGCAGCGTGGGACAGGGGCAAGAGACCCAGTACTTC. Translated, it gives CASSVGQGQETQYF.

V gene TRBV6-5 combines with J gene TRBJ2-5, with D possibly TRBD1 on 5 matching bases. This CDR3 is built from 14 residues. Germline CDR1 and CDR2: MNHEY and SVGAGI. V dropped 2 bases and J dropped 4 bases, with 11 bases sitting between them. In DNA form, the CDR3 reads TGTGCCAGCAGTTACGGAGACAGTTTAGAGACCCAGTACTTC. Amino acid sequence: CASSYGDSLETQYF.

The chain joins TRBV6-1 to TRBJ2-5; 8 bases match TRBD2. The CDR3 runs 15 residues. Trimming took 3 bases from V and 5 from J; bases not matched to a gene: 8. Germline CDR1 and CDR2: MNHNS and SASEGT. CDR3 sequence: CASSDFSGEMETQYF. The CDR3, as DNA: TGTGCCAGCAGTGATTTTAGCGGGGAGATGGAGACCCAGTACTTC.

The genes are TRBV6-5 and TRBJ2-7, with D hard to call. The germline CDR1 and CDR2 sequences are MNHEY and SVGAGI. Between the trimmed V and J ends, which lost 2 bases and 2 bases, there was a span of 13 bases. There are 15 residues in the CDR3. The CDR3 DNA follows: TGTGCCAGCAGTTACAATCAACAGAGAACCTACGAGCAGTACTTC. Encoded protein: CASSYNQQRTYEQYF.

The chain is built from TRBV12-5 and TRBJ2-5; 7 bases are a match to TRBD1. Germline V gene data show CDR1 as LGHNT and CDR2 as FRNRAP. The J segment lost 7 bases and the V segment lost 7 bases, leaving 15 bases of the junction unmatched. The CDR3 is made up of 15 amino acids. CDR3 protein: CASAPRQGTGGTQYF. CDR3 coding DNA: TGTGCTAGTGCCCCTCGACAGGGCACTGGGGGGACCCAGTACTTC.

This chain links TRBV7-9 with TRBJ1-2, with 8 positions matching TRBD1. The germline V gene has CDR1 SEHNR and CDR2 FQNEAQ (reference sequence). Trimming at V came to 6 bases and at J to 7 bases, leaving 7 bases not matched to a gene. CDR3 size: 13 residues. The CDR3 loop reads CASRSGTGFGYTF. CDR3 bases: TGTGCCAGCAGATCCGGGACAGGATTTGGCTACACCTTC. Complete variable domain (other parts from reference TRBV7-9 and TRBJ1-2): DTGVSQNPRHKITKRGQNVTFRCDPISEHNRLYWYRQTLGQGPEFLTYFQNEAQLEKSRLLSDRFSAERPKGSFSTLEIQRTEQGDSAMYLCASRSGTGFGYTFGSGTRLTVV.

The chain recombines TRBV6-5 with TRBJ1-6; 7 bases are shared with TRBD1. The CDR3 is 14 amino acids. The trim removed 5 bases at V and 7 bases at J, leaving 5 bases unmatched. Germline V gene lookup returns CDR1 MNHEY and CDR2 SVGAGI. The CDR3 region is CASSPSGGNSPLHF. The CDR3 region has the DNA TGTGCCAGCAGTCCATCAGGGGGGAATTCACCCCTCCACTTT.

The chain carries TRBV19 and TRBJ1-5; no firm D call. CDR3 length: 14 residues. V was trimmed by 6 bases and J by 2 bases, leaving 11 bases between them. CDR1 and CDR2 from the germline V gene are LNHDA and SQIVND (reference sequence). For the CDR3, the DNA is TGTGCCAGTAGACCGACTTCGGGCAATCAGCCCCAGCATTTT. Its protein product is CASRPTSGNQPQHF.